The 11 T cell receptor beta chains reported below all come from one sample, sequenced in a study of blood T cell repertoires in COVID-19. Sequenced by immunoSEQ multiplex PCR; TCRdb stores in-frame clones only, minus some. The sample lists hundreds of thousands of clones; about 83% were seen once. What was sequenced was PBMCs or T cells enriched from blood (not recorded which). The receptors were gathered from a woman in her forties or fifties who had been exposed to COVID-19.

V is TRBV5-4 and J is TRBJ2-5, with 13 bases aligning to TRBD2. Losses at the gene ends were 0 bases for V and 13 bases for J; bases not matched to a gene: 9. Germline V gene data show CDR1 as SGHNT and CDR2 as YYREEE (reference sequence). This CDR3 comprises 15 residues. The CDR3 sequence is CASSLAGTSGARTYF. The CDR3 DNA reads TGTGCCAGCAGCTTGGCCGGGACTAGCGGGGCGCGGACGTACTTC.

The chain couples TRBV6-5 to TRBJ1-1; D is unresolved. The CDR3 is 13 residues long. Germline V gene data show CDR1 as MNHEY and CDR2 as SVGAGI. Trimming cost V 5 bases and J 2 bases, with 9 bases left between them. The DNA for the CDR3 is TGTGCCAGCAGTAAGGCGGGAAACACTGAAGCTTTCTTT. Its translation: CASSKAGNTEAFF.

This chain uses TRBV4-2 with TRBJ2-2; 9 nucleotides match TRBD2. Germline CDR1 and CDR2: LGHNA and YNFKEQ. This CDR3 spans 18 amino acids. V was clipped by 0 bases and J by 8 bases; unmatched bases: 13. The CDR3: CASSQDRGGGAIGGELFF. CDR3 sequence (DNA): TGTGCCAGCAGCCAAGACCGAGGCGGGGGGGCGATCGGAGGGGAGCTGTTTTTT.

The rearrangement links TRBV18 to TRBJ1-1; maybe TRBD1 (5 bases). The CDR3 contains 14 residues. Per the germline V gene, CDR1 is KGHSH and CDR2 is LQKENI. V gave up 6 bases and J gave up 4 bases, with 15 bases separating them. CDR3 DNA sequence: TGTGCCAGCTCCCCCCGGGGCGGGAGCACTGAAGCTTTCTTT. This translates into CASSPRGGSTEAFF.

This clone appeared once. The chain joins TRBV9 to TRBJ2-5, with 8 bases that match TRBD2. The V segment lost 4 bases and the J segment 1 base; nucleotides outside the gene matches: 6. Germline V gene data show CDR1 as SGDLS and CDR2 as YYNGEE. This CDR3 contains 15 residues. Written as DNA, the CDR3 is TGTGCCAGCAGCCATAGCGGGACCTCCCAAGAGACCCAGTACTTC. Protein sequence: CASSHSGTSQETQYF.

This clone was counted a single time. Being one base from a much bigger clone, this may be a read error. This chain connects TRBV7-6 to TRBJ2-5; maybe TRBD1 (6 bases). Germline V gene sequence: CDR1 SGHVS, CDR2 FNYEAQ. The length of the CDR3 is 12 residues. Trimming stripped 1 base from V and 7 bases from J, with 7 bases between. The CDR3, as DNA: TGTGCCAGCAGCTTAGGAGGGGGGACCCAGTACTTC. It yields the protein CASSLGGGTQYF.

This chain connects TRBV11-3 to TRBJ2-2, with TRBD1 as a possible D gene (5 bases). Germline-derived CDR1 and CDR2 are SGHNT and YENEEA. The length of the CDR3 is 15 residues. The V and J ends lost 3 bases and 4 bases respectively, with 12 bases between them. CDR3 protein: CASSLRRGSTGELFF. The CDR3, as DNA: TGTGCCAGCAGCTTGAGAAGGGGTAGCACCGGGGAGCTGTTTTTT.

This clone is a singleton in its sample. The chain combines TRBV28 with TRBJ1-5, with 11 nucleotides matching TRBD1. Germline CDR1 is MDHEN and CDR2 is SYDVKM. The CDR3 is 13 amino acids. The V and J ends lost 11 bases and 5 bases, in that order; junction bases with no gene match: 5. The CDR3 DNA reads TGTGCCGCACGGGGACAGGGGGATCAGCCCCAGCATTTT. This sequence encodes CAARGQGDQPQHF.

This clone was counted between two and nine times. The gene calls are TRBV5-1 and TRBJ1-1; no definite D call. CDR1 SGHRS and CDR2 YFSETQ come from the germline V gene. The CDR3 covers 15 residues. V dropped 4 bases and J dropped 4 bases, with 17 bases sitting between them. CDR3 in DNA: TGCGCCAGCAGCGTCACAGCAACGGGAGGCACTGAAGCTTTCTTT. Translation: CASSVTATGGTEAFF.

In DNA, the CDR3 is TGTGCCAGCAGTGACACCCGGGGGGACAGGGCGGAGACCCAGTACTTC. Its translation: CASSDTRGDRAETQYF. The chain joins TRBV6-4 to TRBJ2-5; 9 bases are a match to TRBD1. The V gene end was trimmed by 2 bases and the J gene end by 5 bases; junction bases not matched to a gene: 9. The length of the CDR3 is 16 residues. In germline, CDR1 is MRHNA, CDR2 SNTAGT.

This sequence joins TRBV18 and TRBJ2-5; tentative D call: TRBD2 (7 bases). This CDR3 comprises 13 residues. With 8 bases removed from V and 2 bases from J, the gap between germline ends came to 12 bases. Germline V CDR1 and CDR2: KGHSH, LQKENI. The CDR3 nucleotides read TGTGCCAGCAAAGGGGGGGCTCAAGAGACCCAGTACTTC. Translation: CASKGGAQETQYF.